This is a list of T cell receptor beta chains from one sample in a study of T cells in Graves' hyperthyroidism and ophthalmopathy. TCRdb re-called the multiplex PCR reads with MiXCR, one entry per CDR3 protein. Of 300,000 to 400,000 distinct CDR3 sequences listed, 14% are singletons. Sequenced input: blood. Every receptor here comes from a woman aged 55-70 years with Graves' hyperthyroidism. Both conserved end residues are part of each CDR3. The D gene is left open where the match is weak. Expanded clones get a size class; other rows say once, few or many, or leave the size out.

V gene	J gene	D gene	clone size	CDR3 DNA	CDR3 protein
TRBV6-1	TRBJ2-5	NA	few	TGTGCCAGCAGTGAATTCGCAGGAGTGAAGACCCAGTACTTC	CASSEFAGVKTQYF
TRBV20-1	TRBJ1-6	NA	few	TGCAGTGCTAGAGATCGGGTTTCACCCCTCCACTTT	CSARDRVSPLHF
TRBV11-2	TRBJ2-3	NA	many	TGTGCCAGCAGCCCCCAGGCAGATACGCAGTATTTT	CASSPQADTQYF
TRBV6-6	TRBJ2-1	TRBD1	many	TGTGCCAGCAGTTACTCGAGGGGGACAGGGCGCGATGAGCAGTTCTTC	CASSYSRGTGRDEQFF
TRBV5-1	TRBJ2-7	NA	many	TGCGCCAGCAGCTTGGGGGCAGTCCGAGGCGAGCAGTACTTC	CASSLGAVRGEQYF
TRBV4-1	TRBJ2-2	NA	NA	TGCGCCAGCAGCCAAGCGAGCAGGGTCGCGAACACCGGGGAGCTGTTTTTT	CASSQASRVANTGELFF
TRBV30	TRBJ2-7	TRBD2	many	TGTGCCTGGAAGCAGGGTGGCGGGAGTCGGAGCTCCTACGAGCAGTACTTC	CAWKQGGGSRSSYEQYF
TRBV2	TRBJ2-1	TRBD2	NA	TGTGCCAGCAGCGGGACTAGCGGGAGTGGCAATGAGCAGTTCTTC	CASSGTSGSGNEQFF
TRBV10-2	TRBJ2-2	NA	few	TGCGCCAGCAGTGAGTGGTCCCCTCCGACCGGGGAGCTGTTTTTT	CASSEWSPPTGELFF
TRBV28	TRBJ1-2	NA	many	TGTGCCAGCAGTGCCCCTGAAGCTCCTAACTATGGCTACACCTTC	CASSAPEAPNYGYTF
TRBV3-1	TRBJ2-3	TRBD2	many	TGTGCCAGCAGCCAAGCGACTAGCGGACTTAGCACAGATACGCAGTATTTT	CASSQATSGLSTDTQYF
TRBV5-1	TRBJ1-2	NA	many	TGCGCCAGCAGCTTGAATAGGAACTATGGCTACACCTTC	CASSLNRNYGYTF
TRBV7-6	TRBJ1-4	TRBD1	NA	TGTGCCAGCAGCTCGACAGGGAGGGGTGAAAAACTGTTTTTT	CASSSTGRGEKLFF
TRBV6-1	TRBJ1-5	TRBD1	few	TGTGCCAGCCGGACAGGGCTTAATCGGCCCCAGCATTTT	CASRTGLNRPQHF
TRBV12-3/TRBV12-4	TRBJ1-4	TRBD1	NA	TGTGCCAGCAGCACAGGGGGGGGGGGTTTAGATGAAAAACTGTTTTTT	CASSTGGGGLDEKLFF
TRBV18	TRBJ2-6	NA	few	TGTGCCAGCTCCCATGAGGGACGTGGGGCCAACGTCCTGACTTTC	CASSHEGRGANVLTF
TRBV12-5	TRBJ2-1	TRBD2	many	TGTGCTAGTGGTTTGATAGGGACTAGCGGGAGGCCGAGGGAGCAGTTCTTC	CASGLIGTSGRPREQFF
TRBV19	TRBJ1-4	NA	many	TGTGCCAGTAGTCCACCTCCGGGGGACGGTGAAAAACTGTTTTTT	CASSPPPGDGEKLFF
TRBV13	TRBJ2-1	TRBD2	NA	TGTGCCAGCAGCACCGCTAGCGGGAATAATGAGCAGTTCTTC	CASSTASGNNEQFF
TRBV2	TRBJ1-2	NA	many	TGTGCCAGCACTCAGGGAAGGGGATATGGCTACACCTTC	CASTQGRGYGYTF
TRBV6-1	TRBJ2-3	NA	NA	TGTGCCAGCAGAGACGCGGGAACAGGTGATACGCAGTATTTT	CASRDAGTGDTQYF
TRBV12-3/TRBV12-4	TRBJ2-1	TRBD2	many	TGTGCCAGTGTAGCGGGAAACAATGACAATGAGCAGTTCTTC	CASVAGNNDNEQFF
TRBV5-1	TRBJ2-7	TRBD1	many	TGCGCCAGCAGCTTGGGGACAGGGAGTACCGGATCCTACGAGCAGTACTTC	CASSLGTGSTGSYEQYF
TRBV2	TRBJ1-4	NA	many	TGTGCCAGCAGGGGCCTGACAGCCAACCCAACTAATGAAAAACTGTTTTTT	CASRGLTANPTNEKLFF
TRBV30	TRBJ2-7	NA	few	TGTGCCTGGAGAAGGGACTCCTACGAGCAGTACTTC	CAWRRDSYEQYF
TRBV2	TRBJ2-6	NA	many	TGTGCCAGCAGTGAAGGCCAGGCAGGGGCCAACGTCCTGACTTTC	CASSEGQAGANVLTF
TRBV5-1	TRBJ2-3	NA	NA	TGCGCCAGCAGCTTGAGTGGTCCGGGTGTGGGAGATACGCAGTATTTT	CASSLSGPGVGDTQYF
TRBV29-1	TRBJ1-2	NA	many	TGCAGCGTTGACAGGGGTAACTATGGCTACACCTTC	CSVDRGNYGYTF
TRBV5-1	TRBJ2-1	NA	NA	TGCGCCAGCACGGATAGCCTTAATAACAATGAGCAGTTCTTC	CASTDSLNNNEQFF
TRBV5-5	TRBJ2-7	NA	few	TGTGCCAGCAGCTTGGACGGTATCGAGCAGTACTTC	CASSLDGIEQYF
TRBV4-1	TRBJ1-2	NA	few	TGCGCCAGCAGCCAAGGTGGGGGCCGCGACTATGGCTACACCTTC	CASSQGGGRDYGYTF
TRBV5-1	TRBJ2-3	TRBD2	NA	TGCGCCAGCAGCCTCCAGACTAGCAGAACAGGTACGCAGTATTTT	CASSLQTSRTGTQYF
TRBV30	TRBJ1-3	NA	many	TGTGCCTGGAGTGTCGGACGTTTCTCTGGAAACACCATATATTTT	CAWSVGRFSGNTIYF
TRBV19	TRBJ1-2	NA	NA	TGTGCCAGTAGTCGTACCTTGTCGGGTCGCTCTAACTATGGCTACACCTTC	CASSRTLSGRSNYGYTF
TRBV11-3	TRBJ2-1	NA	many	TGTGCCAGCAGCCCCGAGGGGTTTAACTACAATGAGCAGTTCTTC	CASSPEGFNYNEQFF
TRBV3-1	TRBJ1-4	NA	many	TGTGCCAGCAGTCGGACGGTAGAAAAACTGTTTTTT	CASSRTVEKLFF
TRBV28	TRBJ2-5	NA	many	TGTGCCAGCGGGTGGGTCGAGACCCAGTACTTC	CASGWVETQYF
TRBV7-9	TRBJ2-1	TRBD2	NA	TGTGCCAGCAGATCCCGACTAGCGGGAGGGTACCACAATGAGCAGTTCTTC	CASRSRLAGGYHNEQFF
TRBV5-1	TRBJ2-3	TRBD2	few	TGCGCCAGCAGCTTCGCCGCGGGAGGAAGCACAGATACGCAGTATTTT	CASSFAAGGSTDTQYF
TRBV7-3	TRBJ2-5	TRBD1	many	TGTGCCAGCAGCTTAAATCGGACAGGGGGCTGTGGTTGGTCCGAAGAGACCCAGTACTTC	CASSLNRTGGCGWSEETQYF
TRBV28	TRBJ1-5	TRBD1	many	TGTGCCAGCCAGGGGGATCGCAATCAGCCCCAGCATTTT	CASQGDRNQPQHF
TRBV30	TRBJ2-7	TRBD1	many	TGTGCCTGGAGTGTACAGGGGTACTACGAGCAGTACTTC	CAWSVQGYYEQYF
TRBV18	TRBJ2-5	NA	many	TGTGCCAGCTCACCACCGCGAAACAGCAACCAAGAGACCCAGTACTTC	CASSPPRNSNQETQYF
TRBV27	TRBJ2-6	NA	many	TGTGCCAGCAGTTCCTCCTCGACAGGCCCTCGTCTGCCCGGGGCCAACGTCCTGACTTTC	CASSSSSTGPRLPGANVLTF
TRBV6-1	TRBJ2-3	TRBD2	many	TGTGCCAGCAGATCGGCGGGAGTAGGCACAGATACGCAGTATTTT	CASRSAGVGTDTQYF
TRBV2	TRBJ2-1	TRBD1	many	TGTGCCAGCAGTGAGGACAGGGTCAGAAATGAGCAGTTCTTC	CASSEDRVRNEQFF
TRBV20-1	TRBJ2-7	NA	many	TGCAGTGCTAGTTGGGGGGTTGCCTACGAGCAGTACTTC	CSASWGVAYEQYF
TRBV13	TRBJ2-3	TRBD2	many	TGTGCCAGCAGCTTAGCGGGGGGGCAGCCAGATACGCAGTATTTT	CASSLAGGQPDTQYF